The 27 T cell receptor beta chains given below trace back to one sample, sequenced in a study of blood T cell repertoires in COVID-19. Assay used: immunoSEQ multiplex PCR; TCRdb lists only in-frame clones, some missing. There are approximately 260,000 clones in the sample; around 84% occur only once, and approximately 4.5% lies in the top ten. The source material was PBMCs or T cells enriched from blood (not recorded which). These receptors came from a man younger than 45 with acute COVID-19.

This rearrangement joins TRBV5-8 to TRBJ1-1; 7 positions agree with TRBD1. The junction had 9 bases not matched to a gene; V was cut back by 5 bases and J by 2 bases. In germline, CDR1 is SGHTS, CDR2 YDEGEE. The CDR3 consists of 15 residues. Written as DNA, the CDR3 is TGTGCCAGCAGACCAGACGGGACAGCAAACACTGAAGCTTTCTTT. It specifies CASRPDGTANTEAFF. The whole variable domain, filled in from reference TRBV5-8 and TRBJ1-1, reads EAGVTQSPTHLIKTRGQQATLRCSPISGHTSVYWYQQALGLGLQFLLWYDEGEERNRGNFPPRFSGRQFPNYSSELNVNALELEDSALYLCASRPDGTANTEAFFGQGTRLTVV.

This rearrangement joins TRBV16 to TRBJ1-6, with D perhaps matching TRBD1 (5 bases). V lost 2 bases and J 10 bases, leaving 12 bases between the germline ends. The CDR3 runs 14 residues. Germline loops: CDR1 KGHSY, CDR2 FQNENV. As DNA, the CDR3 is TGTGCCAGCAGCCAAGGACCCCAGGGATCACCCCTCCACTTT. This codes for CASSQGPQGSPLHF.

The chain recombines TRBV7-9 with TRBJ2-7; D perhaps matches TRBD1 (5 bases). V was cut by 1 base and J by 4 bases, with 11 bases left in between. This CDR3 is 14 amino acids long. Per the germline V gene, CDR1 is SEHNR and CDR2 is FQNEAQ (reference sequence). CDR3 nucleotide sequence: TGTGCCAGCAGCTTAGATCCAGGGCCTTACGAGCAGTACGTC. This sequence encodes CASSLDPGPYEQYV.

The chain carries TRBV28 and TRBJ1-5; D unresolved. This CDR3 has 12 amino acids. CDR1 is MDHEN, CDR2 SYDVKM, per germline. Trimming cost V 6 bases and J 6 bases, with 9 bases left between them. CDR3: CASREAGQPQHF. DNA of the CDR3: TGTGCCAGCAGAGAGGCCGGTCAGCCCCAGCATTTT.

The chain employs TRBV7-9 and TRBJ2-3; 8 bases are shared with TRBD2. V lost 4 bases and J lost 10; bases outside the gene matches: 13. The CDR3 totals 15 residues. From germline, CDR1 is SEHNR and CDR2 FQNEAQ (reference sequence). The CDR3 region has the DNA TGTGCCAGCAGCTCTCCGGGTAGCGGGAATGCGGCGCAGTATTTT. It translates to CASSSPGSGNAAQYF. Full variable domain (missing parts from reference TRBV7-9 and TRBJ2-3): DTGVSQNPRHKITKRGQNVTFRCDPISEHNRLYWYRQTLGQGPEFLTYFQNEAQLEKSRLLSDRFSAERPKGSFSTLEIQRTEQGDSAMYLCASSSPGSGNAAQYFGPGTRLTVL.

V usage is TRBV6-5 and J usage is TRBJ1-1, with 7 positions matching TRBD1. The germline V gene has CDR1 MNHEY and CDR2 SVGAGI. The CDR3 contains 14 residues. V shed 7 bases and J 4 bases; nucleotides not matched to a gene: 9. The CDR3 DNA sequence: TGTGCCAGCATCCCGGGACAGCAAGGCACTGAAGCTTTCTTT. Its translation is CASIPGQQGTEAFF.

CDR3: CASSLRLAGSSCEQYV. Here the CDR3 DNA reads TGTGCCAGTAGTTTACGACTAGCGGGGTCTAGCTGCGAGCAGTACGTC. V gene TRBV19 combines with J gene TRBJ2-7; 11 positions agree with TRBD2. Germline lookup yields CDR1 LNHDA and CDR2 SQIVND (reference sequence). Losses at the gene ends were 5 bases for V and 6 bases for J; bases not matched to a gene: 12. CDR3 size: 16 residues.

This chain connects TRBV19 to TRBJ2-3; 8 positions agree with TRBD1. The CDR3 is 15 amino acids. Germline loops: CDR1 LNHDA, CDR2 SQIVND (reference sequence). The J segment lost 5 bases and the V segment lost 3 bases, leaving 7 bases of the junction unmatched. CDR3 DNA: TGTGCCAGTAGTATTCTCACAGGGGGTATAGATACGCAGTATTTT. Translated: CASSILTGGIDTQYF.

The chain has TRBV19 and TRBJ1-2; D possibly corresponds to TRBD1 (6 bases). V shed 4 bases and J shed 2 bases, with 8 bases lying between them. The CDR3 is 13 amino acids. Per the germline V gene, CDR1 is LNHDA and CDR2 is SQIVND (reference sequence). As DNA, the CDR3 is TGTGCCAGTAGTAAGGGACACAACTATGGCTACACCTTC. Translation: CASSKGHNYGYTF.

This chain joins TRBV28 and TRBJ1-1; possible D gene TRBD1, 5 bases. V was pared by 5 bases and J by 2 bases, with 15 bases between. Germline V lookup: CDR1 MDHEN, CDR2 SYDVKM. The CDR3 has 15 amino acids. This CDR3 reads CASSTPGGVNTEAFF. The CDR3, as DNA: TGTGCCAGCAGTACGCCGGGGGGAGTAAACACTGAAGCTTTCTTT.

The chain combines TRBV27 with TRBJ2-1; D may be TRBD2 (6 bases). The CDR3 length is 15 residues. Per germline, CDR1 MNHEY and CDR2 SMNVEV (reference sequence). V was pared by 7 bases and J by 2 bases, with 15 bases between. The CDR3 DNA follows: TGTGCCAGCACCATTGCGACGGGAGCCTACAATGAGCAGTTCTTC. Translating gives CASTIATGAYNEQFF.

The V and J genes are TRBV27 and TRBJ2-3; 8 nucleotides agree with TRBD2. The CDR3 is 15 residues long. Germline V gene sequence: CDR1 MNHEY, CDR2 SMNVEV (reference sequence). With V trimmed by 3 bases and J by 3 bases, 5 bases remained unmatched. The CDR3 here is CASSFLAGPTDTQYF. DNA for the CDR3: TGTGCCAGCAGTTTTTTAGCGGGACCGACAGATACGCAGTATTTT.

This chain joins TRBV18 and TRBJ2-5; D may be TRBD1 (5 bases). Germline CDR1 KGHSH, CDR2 LQKENI. The CDR3 is 13 amino acids. Between the trimmed V and J ends, which lost 1 base and 3 bases, there was a span of 6 bases. The CDR3 region has the DNA TGTGCCAGCTCACCACAGGGGAAAGAGACCCAGTACTTC. It is translated as CASSPQGKETQYF.

Comment on this clone: Compared with germline, one end of the junction differs, possibly owing to a read error. The V and J genes are TRBV7-8 and TRBJ2-3; D is perhaps TRBD1 (5 bases). The CDR3 extends over 13 amino acids. Germline V lookup: CDR1 SGHVS, CDR2 FQNEAQ. The CDR3 protein is CASSSRQTVTQYF. Here the CDR3 DNA reads TGTGCCAGCAGCTCCCGACAGACAGTTACGCAGTATTTT.

V is TRBV5-1 and J is TRBJ2-2; TRBD2 matches 7 bases. This CDR3 has 16 residues. Germline V gene lookup returns CDR1 SGHRS and CDR2 YFSETQ. V was pared by 4 bases and J by 1 base, with 7 bases of the junction left unmatched. The CDR3 DNA follows: TGCGCCAGCAGCGGAGCGGGACTCGGGAACACCGGGGAGCTGTTTTTT. This codes for CASSGAGLGNTGELFF.

The CDR3 is CASSSPVGGDTQYF. CDR3 coding DNA: TGTGCCAGCAGCTCCCCTGTCGGGGGAGATACGCAGTATTTT. The V gene is TRBV7-9, the J gene TRBJ2-3; possibly TRBD2 for D (6 bases). The CDR3 covers 14 residues. V was trimmed by 4 bases and J by 5 bases, leaving 13 bases between them. Germline V gene lookup returns CDR1 SEHNR and CDR2 FQNEAQ (reference sequence).

The CDR3 nucleotides read TGTGCCAGCTCACCGGACAGGCCGGGCACCGGGGAGCTGTTTTTT. Protein: CASSPDRPGTGELFF. The chain joins TRBV18 to TRBJ2-2, with TRBD1 identical over 7 bases. This CDR3 is 15 amino acids long. Trimming at V came to 3 bases and at J to 4 bases, leaving 5 bases not matched to a gene. The V gene's germline CDR1 is KGHSH and CDR2 LQKENI.

The chain is built from TRBV29-1 and TRBJ2-2; D not resolved. The V and J ends lost 6 bases and 0 bases respectively, with 8 bases between them. Germline loops: CDR1 SQVTM, CDR2 ANQGSEA. The CDR3 totals 13 residues. The DNA for the CDR3 is TGCAGCGTAGGTACAGCGAACACCGGGGAGCTGTTTTTT. It codes for CSVGTANTGELFF.

This chain joins TRBV4-3 and TRBJ2-1, with D perhaps TRBD2 (5 bases). The CDR3 runs to 13 residues. The ends were cut back, 4 bases at V and 8 bases at J, with 12 bases in the middle. CDR1 LGHNA and CDR2 YSLEER come from the germline V gene. CDR3 sequence (DNA): TGCGCCAGCAGCCGGCGGGCCGGGGATGAGCAGTTCTTC. It specifies CASSRRAGDEQFF.

V is TRBV7-9 and J is TRBJ2-3, with 8 bases identical to TRBD2. CDR3 size: 13 residues. The germline CDR1 and CDR2 sequences are SEHNR and FQNEAQ (reference sequence). J was trimmed by 4 bases and V by 4 bases; bases with no gene match: 1. The CDR3 DNA reads as TGTGCCAGCAGCTGGGGACTAGCAGATACGCAGTATTTT. Translation gives CASSWGLADTQYF.

This clone was recorded a few times. As DNA, the CDR3 is TGTGCCAGCAGCGACCCCCCTGGGGGGGGCCGTTTAGATACGCAGTATTTT. It is translated as CASSDPPGGGRLDTQYF. The chain uses TRBV9 and TRBJ2-3; a weak D match, TRBD2 (7 bases). V lost 3 bases and J 5 bases, leaving 22 bases between the germline ends. Germline CDR1 is SGDLS and CDR2 is YYNGEE. The CDR3 totals 17 residues.

The rearrangement joins TRBV9 to TRBJ2-1, with D perhaps matching TRBD1 (6 bases). This CDR3 has 15 amino acids. Trimming removed 3 bases from V and 5 bases from J, with 15 bases in between. CDR1 is SGDLS and CDR2 is YYNGEE in the germline V gene. The CDR3 here is CASSADRTANNEQFF. The CDR3 DNA is TGTGCCAGCAGCGCTGATAGGACAGCTAACAATGAGCAGTTCTTC. Full variable domain (rest looked up from reference TRBV9 and TRBJ2-1): DSGVTQTPKHLITATGQRVTLRCSPRSGDLSVYWYQQSLDQGLQFLIQYYNGEERAKGNILERFSAQQFPDLHSELNLSSLELGDSALYFCASSADRTANNEQFFGPGTRLTVL.

This clone was recorded a few times. V gene TRBV15 combines with J gene TRBJ2-1; TRBD2 agrees at 8 bases. J gave up 8 bases and V 0 bases, and 12 bases lay outside the gene matches. Germline-derived CDR1 and CDR2 are LNHNV and YYDKDF (reference sequence). The CDR3 length is 17 residues. The CDR3 reads CATSRDRPSGGLHEQFF. The CDR3, as DNA: TGTGCCACCAGCAGAGATCGTCCCAGCGGGGGACTGCATGAGCAGTTCTTC.

This clone was detected only a few times. V and J are TRBV19 and TRBJ1-6; no firm D call. The V end lost 7 bases, the J end lost 4 bases, and 14 bases lay between the germline ends. The CDR3 is 15 amino acids. Germline CDR1 and CDR2: LNHDA and SQIVND (reference sequence). CDR3 protein: CASTSEGRYNSPLHF. The DNA for the CDR3 is TGTGCCAGTACCTCGGAGGGCCGATATAATTCACCCCTCCACTTT.

The gene calls are TRBV5-4 and TRBJ2-5; 8 nucleotides agree with TRBD1. The V gene end was trimmed by 4 bases and the J gene end by 5 bases; junction bases not matched to a gene: 7. The CDR3 is 14 residues long. Germline V gene data show CDR1 as SGHNT and CDR2 as YYREEE (reference sequence). The CDR3 coding sequence is TGTGCCAGCAGCCCTACAGGGGGTTGGGAGACCCAGTACTTC. Its translation: CASSPTGGWETQYF.

The chain recombines TRBV7-9 with TRBJ1-1; TRBD1 might be the D (5 bases). Germline V lookup: CDR1 SEHNR, CDR2 FQNEAQ (reference sequence). This CDR3 is 14 amino acids long. V lost 5 bases and J 8 bases, leaving 18 bases between the germline ends. CDR3 sequence reads: CASSPRDLSKEAFF. CDR3 sequence (DNA): TGTGCCAGCAGCCCGCGGGACCTTTCAAAGGAAGCTTTCTTT.

This chain's CDR3 is CASSSQTGGLSEAFF. In nucleotides, the CDR3 is TGTGCCAGCAGTTCACAGACAGGGGGTCTTTCTGAAGCTTTCTTT. The chain is built from TRBV6-5 and TRBJ1-1; 9 positions match TRBD1. Trimming cost V 4 bases and J 6 bases; bases outside gene matches: 9. The CDR3 has 15 amino acids. Germline V CDR1 and CDR2: MNHEY, SVGAGI.